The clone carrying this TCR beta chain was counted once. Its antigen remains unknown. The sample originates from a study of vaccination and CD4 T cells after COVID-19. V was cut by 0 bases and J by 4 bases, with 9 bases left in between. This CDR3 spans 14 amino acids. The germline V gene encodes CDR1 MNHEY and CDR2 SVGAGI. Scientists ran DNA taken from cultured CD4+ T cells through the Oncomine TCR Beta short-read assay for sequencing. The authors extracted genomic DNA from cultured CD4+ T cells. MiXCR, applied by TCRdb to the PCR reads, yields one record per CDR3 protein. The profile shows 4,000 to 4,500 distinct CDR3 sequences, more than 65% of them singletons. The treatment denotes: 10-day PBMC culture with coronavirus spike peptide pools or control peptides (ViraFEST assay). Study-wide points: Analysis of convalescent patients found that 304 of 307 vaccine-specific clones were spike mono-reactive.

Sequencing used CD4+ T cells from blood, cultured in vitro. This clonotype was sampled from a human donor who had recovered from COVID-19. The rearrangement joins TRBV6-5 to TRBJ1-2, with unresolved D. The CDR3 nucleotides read TGTGCCAGCAGTTACTCCAGAGGAGTCTATGGCTACACCTTC. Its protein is CASSYSRGVYGYTF.